The 28 T cell receptor beta chains given below trace back to one sample, sequenced in a study of blood T cell repertoires in COVID-19 (dated by TCRdb to the early 2020s). Library prep was done by the immunoSEQ multiplex PCR assay. Held by TCRdb, this immuneACCESS table contains in-frame sequences only and omits some clones. Under half of the omission traces to an unresolved V gene where checked; the cause of the rest is unknown. The sample table contains fewer than 700,000 clones; only one count was recorded for roughly nine tenths of them. Of the sample, roughly 7.3% falls within the top ten clones. The sequencing sample was made of peripheral blood. The receptor source for this set is a woman between 50 and 59 years old with COVID-19, enrolled during active disease.

The rearrangement joins TRBV7-9 to TRBJ2-3; tentatively, D is TRBD2 (6 bases). The germline V gene has CDR1 SEHNR and CDR2 FQNEAQ (reference sequence). The CDR3 spans 15 residues. V lost 4 bases and J 3 bases, leaving 14 bases between the germline ends. The CDR3 DNA is TGTGCCAGCAGCTCTTGGGAGGTTCGGACAGATACGCAGTATTTT. It specifies CASSSWEVRTDTQYF. The full variable domain, completed using reference TRBV7-9 and TRBJ2-3, is DTGVSQNPRHKITKRGQNVTFRCDPISEHNRLYWYRQTLGQGPEFLTYFQNEAQLEKSRLLSDRFSAERPKGSFSTLEIQRTEQGDSAMYLCASSSWEVRTDTQYFGPGTRLTVL.

The DNA for the CDR3 is TGTGCCAGCAGCTGGAACCAGGCGGGCTCTGGAAACACCATATATTTT. Its protein is CASSWNQAGSGNTIYF. This sequence joins TRBV5-5 and TRBJ1-3; D is ambiguous. Germline assignment: CDR1 SGHKS and CDR2 YYEKEE (reference sequence). This CDR3 is built from 16 residues. With 3 bases removed from V and 0 bases from J, the gap between germline ends came to 13 bases. Full variable domain (remainder filled in from reference TRBV5-5 and TRBJ1-3): DAGVTQSPTHLIKTRGQQVTLRCSPISGHKSVSWYQQVLGQGPQFIFQYYEKEERGRGNFPDRFSARQFPNYSSELNVNALLLGDSALYLCASSWNQAGSGNTIYFGEGSWLTVV.

The genes are TRBV4-1 and TRBJ2-3; 7 bases are a match to TRBD2. Germline values: CDR1 MGHRA, CDR2 YSYEKL. J gave up 3 bases and V 4 bases, and 7 bases lay outside the gene matches. The CDR3 is 15 residues long. For the CDR3, the DNA is TGCGCCAGCAGCCGCCAGCGGGGCTCGACAGATACGCAGTATTTT. Its protein is CASSRQRGSTDTQYF.

The chain is built from TRBV7-3 and TRBJ2-7; D perhaps matches TRBD2 (7 bases). This CDR3 has 14 residues. Looked up from germline, CDR1 is SGHTA and CDR2 is FQGTGA. Trimming left V 5 bases short and J 5 bases short, with 16 bases between. CDR3 residues: CASSPGGGADEQYF. DNA for the CDR3: TGTGCCAGCAGCCCTGGTGGGGGGGCAGACGAGCAGTACTTC.

This chain joins TRBV7-9 and TRBJ2-7, with D possibly matching TRBD2 (5 bases). The V end was cut by 1 base, the J end by 1 base, with 8 bases between. This CDR3 region has 14 residues. Germline CDR1 reads SEHNR; CDR2 reads FQNEAQ (reference sequence). CDR3 sequence reads: CASSLGRGSYEQYF. The DNA for the CDR3 is TGTGCCAGCAGCTTAGGTCGGGGTTCCTACGAGCAGTACTTC.

The V and J genes are TRBV9 and TRBJ2-2; 8 bases are shared with TRBD1. The germline gives CDR1 SGDLS, CDR2 YYNGEE. The CDR3 contains 16 residues. With 3 bases clipped from V and 2 bases from J, the junction kept 6 bases outside the gene matches. CDR3 in amino acids: CASSGRQGLNTGELFF. The CDR3 DNA reads TGTGCCAGCAGCGGAAGACAGGGGCTTAACACCGGGGAGCTGTTTTTT.

The chain combines TRBV5-5 with TRBJ1-2; D ambiguous. The CDR3 length is 13 residues. CDR1 and CDR2 from the germline V gene are SGHKS and YYEKEE (reference sequence). Trimming stripped 3 bases from V and 3 bases from J, with 9 bases between. This CDR3 is CASSSQLDYGYTF. The CDR3, as DNA: TGTGCCAGCAGCTCCCAACTCGACTATGGCTACACCTTC.

The chain combines TRBV11-2 with TRBJ1-1; D gene ambiguous. The CDR3 extends over 14 amino acids. Germline V lookup: CDR1 SGHAT, CDR2 FQNNGV. Trimming removed 4 bases from V and 2 bases from J, with 11 bases in between. Written as DNA, the CDR3 is TGTGCCAGCAGCTCTGTGGGAGGTAACACTGAAGCTTTCTTT. Translation: CASSSVGGNTEAFF.

The J gene is TRBJ1-2, the V gene TRBV27, with D possibly being TRBD1 (5 bases). Germline assignment: CDR1 MNHEY and CDR2 SMNVEV (reference sequence). The CDR3 length is 15 residues. V gave up 5 bases and J gave up 2 bases, with 15 bases separating them. The CDR3 loop reads CASSRWGEGNYGYTF. CDR3 nucleotide sequence: TGTGCCAGCAGTCGCTGGGGGGAGGGGAACTATGGCTACACCTTC.

V is TRBV30 and J is TRBJ2-7; TRBD2 agrees at 7 bases. Germline V gene lookup returns CDR1 GTSNPN and CDR2 SVGIG (reference sequence). The J segment lost 5 bases and the V segment lost 1 base, leaving 14 bases of the junction unmatched. The CDR3 is made up of 16 amino acids. CDR3 region: CAWSGIASGRAHEQYF. DNA of the CDR3: TGTGCCTGGAGTGGAATAGCGTCAGGGAGGGCCCACGAGCAGTACTTC. Based on the CDR3 plus reference TRBV30 and TRBJ2-7, the full variable domain is SQTIHQWPATLVQPVGSPLSLECTVEGTSNPNLYWYRQAAGRGLQLLFYSVGIGQISSEVPQNLSASRPQDRQFILSSKKLLLSDSGFYLCAWSGIASGRAHEQYFGPGTRLTVT.

For this clone: Within the sample, other DNA sequences also encode this same CDR3. V and J are TRBV10-3 and TRBJ1-5; TRBD1 agrees at 10 bases. Germline V CDR1 and CDR2: ENHRY, SYGVKD. J gave up 2 bases and V 9 bases, and 4 bases lay outside the gene matches. CDR3 length equals 14 residues. CDR3 sequence reads: CAISGQGGNQPQHF. CDR3 bases: TGTGCCATAAGCGGACAGGGGGGCAATCAGCCCCAGCATTTT.

V gene TRBV2 combines with J gene TRBJ2-1; 8 nucleotides align to TRBD2. V trimming: 1 base; J trimming: 5 bases; junction bases outside the gene matches: 10. This CDR3 is 17 amino acids long. The germline V gene has CDR1 SNHLY and CDR2 FYNNEI. The CDR3 loop reads CASSEDGVGGADNEQFF. The CDR3 DNA sequence: TGTGCCAGCAGTGAAGATGGTGTCGGGGGGGCCGACAATGAGCAGTTCTTC.

Concerning this clone itself: At the DNA level, this CDR3 is encoded by other sequences in the same sample as well. The rearrangement links TRBV12-5 to TRBJ2-2; D may be TRBD1 (6 bases). Germline-derived CDR1 and CDR2 are LGHNT and FRNRAP. This CDR3 spans 15 amino acids. Trimming cost V 4 bases and J 0 bases, with 9 bases left between them. The CDR3 region is CASGSRTANTGELFF. The CDR3 bases are TGTGCTAGTGGTTCTAGGACAGCGAACACCGGGGAGCTGTTTTTT.

The V and J genes are TRBV30 and TRBJ1-2; perhaps TRBD1 as D (6 bases). Germline-derived CDR1 and CDR2 are GTSNPN and SVGIG (reference sequence). The CDR3 loop spans 12 amino acids. The V gene lost 8 bases and the J gene lost 9 bases, with 19 bases spanning the gap. CDR3 nucleotide sequence: TGTGCCCTTACAGGGAACGAGTTTCGCTACACCTTC. Amino acids: CALTGNEFRYTF. Combining the CDR3 with reference TRBV30 and TRBJ1-2 gives the whole variable domain SQTIHQWPATLVQPVGSPLSLECTVEGTSNPNLYWYRQAAGRGLQLLFYSVGIGQISSEVPQNLSASRPQDRQFILSSKKLLLSDSGFYLCALTGNEFRYTFGSGTRLTVV.

V and J are TRBV6-5 and TRBJ1-3; 10 nucleotides agree with TRBD1. Germline loops: CDR1 MNHEY, CDR2 SVGAGI. The V and J ends lost 6 bases and 2 bases, in that order; junction bases with no gene match: 4. The CDR3 totals 15 residues. The DNA for the CDR3 is TGTGCCAGCAGAGATGGACAGGGGGCTGGAAACACCATATATTTT. Translation gives CASRDGQGAGNTIYF.

This chain joins TRBV20-1 and TRBJ2-7, with D possibly matching TRBD2 (6 bases). Germline CDR1 DFQATT, CDR2 SNEGSKA (reference sequence). The CDR3 covers 15 residues. V was cut by 3 bases and J by 7 bases, with 22 bases left in between. The CDR3 here is CSASGARDDLREQYF. In DNA, the CDR3 is TGCAGTGCTAGTGGGGCGCGGGACGACTTACGAGAGCAGTACTTC.

The chain joins TRBV3-1 (or the pseudogene TRBV3-2) to TRBJ2-7; no clear D. The CDR3 extends over 15 amino acids. The germline gives CDR1 LGHDT, CDR2 YNNKEL (reference sequence). V was trimmed by 0 bases and J by 1 base, leaving 10 bases between them. The CDR3 protein is CASSQEHIPSYEQYF. As DNA, the CDR3 is TGTGCCAGCAGCCAAGAACACATTCCTTCCTACGAGCAGTACTTC.

This clone was seen once. The chain is built from TRBV11-2 and TRBJ2-7, with D hard to call. This CDR3 region has 12 residues. V was cut by 5 bases and J by 4 bases, with 9 bases left in between. Germline V gene data show CDR1 as SGHAT and CDR2 as FQNNGV. Here the CDR3 reads CASSPVQYEQYF. The CDR3 region has the DNA TGTGCCAGCAGCCCGGTCCAATACGAGCAGTACTTC.

In the case of this clone: Other DNA sequences in the same sample also yield this CDR3. This chain connects TRBV5-5 to TRBJ1-1, with D possibly being TRBD1 (6 bases). The ends were cut back, 4 bases at V and 5 bases at J, with 9 bases in the middle. CDR3 size: 12 residues. The germline gives CDR1 SGHKS, CDR2 YYEKEE (reference sequence). CDR3 in DNA: TGTGCCAGCAGCCTGACAGGTACTGAAGCTTTCTTT. This gives the protein CASSLTGTEAFF.

V gene TRBV20-1 combines with J gene TRBJ1-2, with 7 positions matching TRBD1. The trim removed 3 bases at V and 5 bases at J, leaving 18 bases unmatched. The germline V gene encodes CDR1 DFQATT and CDR2 SNEGSKA (reference sequence). The CDR3 is made up of 17 amino acids. This chain's CDR3 is CSASPKGGHRSAYGYTF. CDR3 nucleotide sequence: TGCAGTGCTAGTCCCAAAGGGGGCCACAGGTCTGCGTATGGCTACACCTTC.

V usage is TRBV21-1 and J usage is TRBJ1-4; the table's D gene call, TRBD1, was not cross checked with the DNA. TRBV21-1 is described as a pseudogene. This CDR3 has 16 residues. The CDR3 coding sequence is TGTGCCAGCAGCCCCAAACAGGGCAAGGATGATGAAAAACTGTTTTTT. The encoded protein is CASSPKQGKDDEKLFF.

The chain has TRBV15 and TRBJ1-2; maybe TRBD1 (5 bases). Germline V CDR1 and CDR2: LNHNV, YYDKDF (reference sequence). The CDR3 length is 15 residues. Trimming left V 1 base short and J 7 bases short, with 16 bases between. Here the CDR3 reads CATSRGLQVPSGYTF. The CDR3 DNA reads TGTGCCACCAGCAGAGGCCTACAGGTTCCCTCTGGCTACACCTTC.

This clone showed up just once. This chain joins TRBV7-9 and TRBJ2-7; D is perhaps TRBD1 (6 bases). The CDR3 spans 13 residues. The V and J ends lost 5 bases and 5 bases respectively, with 13 bases between them. CDR1 and CDR2 from the germline V gene are SEHNR and FQNEAQ (reference sequence). The DNA of the CDR3 is TGTGCCAGCAGCGTACAGGGTCCCCACGAGCAGTACTTC. This gives the protein CASSVQGPHEQYF.

The chain has TRBV5-1 and TRBJ1-6; the D is unclear. Germline loops: CDR1 SGHRS, CDR2 YFSETQ. V was cut by 2 bases and J by 10 bases, with 16 bases left in between. The CDR3 has 15 residues. The CDR3 region is CASSFSEDSRSPLHF. The DNA for the CDR3 is TGCGCCAGCAGCTTTTCGGAAGATAGCCGCTCACCCCTCCACTTT.

A note on this clone: Other nucleotide sequences from this sample produce the same CDR3. In DNA form, the CDR3 reads TGCGCCAGCAGCTTGGCGCAGGCCACAGATACGCAGTATTTT. Encoded protein: CASSLAQATDTQYF. The chain recombines TRBV5-1 with TRBJ2-3; D is unresolved. Trimming pared 0 bases from V and 2 bases from J, leaving 7 bases between. The CDR3 has 14 amino acids. Per the germline V gene, CDR1 is SGHRS and CDR2 is YFSETQ.

This chain links TRBV11-2 with TRBJ1-2; D perhaps matches TRBD1 (5 bases). V was trimmed by 1 base and J by 2 bases, leaving 5 bases between them. CDR3 length equals 13 residues. In germline, CDR1 is SGHAT, CDR2 FQNNGV. The CDR3 is CASSLGGNYGYTF. In DNA form, the CDR3 reads TGTGCCAGCAGCTTAGGGGGCAACTATGGCTACACCTTC.

The chain employs TRBV5-1 and TRBJ2-5; weak D call: TRBD1 (5 bases). The germline V gene encodes CDR1 SGHRS and CDR2 YFSETQ. The germline V and J ends were trimmed by 5 bases and 1 base, with 12 bases remaining between them. This CDR3 has 14 amino acids. CDR3 sequence reads: CASRRQSLQETQYF. In DNA, the CDR3 is TGCGCCAGCAGAAGACAGTCCCTCCAAGAGACCCAGTACTTC.

The chain carries TRBV2 and TRBJ1-2; D gene unclear. V lost 1 base and J 8 bases, leaving 11 bases between the germline ends. The germline gives CDR1 SNHLY, CDR2 FYNNEI. CDR3 length: 13 residues. In DNA, the CDR3 is TGTGCCAGCAGTGAAGGTCCCCTGCAGGGCTACACCTTC. Protein product: CASSEGPLQGYTF.